Sequencing of this TCR beta chain was carried out in a study of T cell changes during pregnancy in multiple sclerosis (dated by TCRdb to the late 2010s). A note on the overall study: The study looked at changes in the T cell repertoire across pregnancy in women with multiple sclerosis.

Library method: the immunoSEQ multiplex PCR assay. In its TCRdb copy, this immuneACCESS table keeps in-frame sequences only and misses some clones. Where compared with another copy, unresolved V genes explain less than half of these, and the others have no known cause. In this sample the table shows around 21,000 clones, 85% to 90% of which occur a single time. The top ten clones comprise under 8% of the sample. Concerning this clone itself: No antigen is known for it. Within one base of it there is no much larger clone, and no base qualities were kept.

As encoded in the germline V gene, CDR1 is SGHTA while CDR2 is FQGNSA. The junction shows trimming of 5 bases on V and 0 bases on J, and the gene matches do not reach 3 bases of it. CDR3 length: 16 amino acids, cysteine to phenylalanine. Just the 48-base CDR3 DNA is kept, in frame starting at base 1. The sequenced sample was CD8+ T cells from peripheral blood mononuclear cells, obtained in the first trimester of pregnancy. The chain is encoded by TRBV7-2 joined to TRBJ2-2; TRBD2 matches 10 bases in the middle. This clonotype was sampled from a female donor with multiple sclerosis, enrolled in a pregnancy study. The nucleotides are TGTGCCAGCAGCACCCTAGCGGGGGCGAACACCGGGGAGCTGTTTTTT. This encodes CASSTLAGANTGELFF.